The next 22 T cell receptor beta chains were all read from a single sample in a study of blood T cell repertoires in COVID-19. Method: immunoSEQ multiplex PCR; TCRdb's copy keeps in-frame clones and lacks some. Counted here are hundreds of thousands of clones, roughly 86% occurring once; the ten biggest clones make up just under 7.5%. The material sequenced was peripheral blood. These receptors were taken from a woman in her 70s with COVID-19, enrolled during active disease.

This chain connects TRBV7-9 to TRBJ2-2; D perhaps matches TRBD2 (6 bases). This CDR3 region has 14 residues. Per germline, CDR1 SEHNR and CDR2 FQNEAQ (reference sequence). V was cut by 6 bases and J by 4 bases, with 12 bases left in between. The CDR3: CASRPGTSTGELFF. The CDR3 DNA reads as TGTGCCAGCAGGCCGGGGACTTCCACCGGGGAGCTGTTTTTT.

The CDR3 sequence is CASNKQGQVGTEAFF. The CDR3 DNA reads as TGTGCCAGCAACAAACAGGGACAGGTAGGGACTGAAGCTTTCTTT. The chain is built from TRBV6-5 and TRBJ1-1; 8 nucleotides line up with TRBD1. Looked up from germline, CDR1 is MNHEY and CDR2 is SVGAGI. The CDR3 has 15 residues. Trimming removed 7 bases from V and 5 bases from J; junction bases left unmatched: 12.

Only one count was recorded for this clone. The rearrangement uses TRBV18 and TRBJ1-5; D may be TRBD1 (6 bases). The CDR3 sequence is 13 residues long. Germline V gene data show CDR1 as KGHSH and CDR2 as LQKENI. Trimming cost V 1 base and J 7 bases, with 8 bases left between them. CDR3 residues: CASSPQGGQPQHF. In DNA, the CDR3 is TGTGCCAGCTCACCACAGGGGGGGCAGCCCCAGCATTTT.

The chain links TRBV27 to TRBJ2-7, with D perhaps TRBD1 or TRBD2 (6 bases each). The CDR3 loop spans 13 amino acids. The V end was cut by 6 bases, the J end by 2 bases, with 11 bases between. CDR1 and CDR2 from the germline V gene are MNHEY and SMNVEV (reference sequence). This CDR3 reads CASRLGGTYEQYF. The CDR3 DNA reads TGTGCCAGCAGATTAGGGGGGACCTACGAGCAGTACTTC.

The gene calls are TRBV7-2 and TRBJ1-6; 8 bases align to TRBD1. The CDR3 runs 14 residues. Germline CDR1 and CDR2: SGHTA and FQGNSA. V lost 5 bases to trimming and J lost 7 bases; unmatched junction nucleotides: 4. The CDR3 DNA reads as TGTGCCAGCAGCCCCCGACAGGGGAATTCACCCCTCCACTTT. This translates into CASSPRQGNSPLHF.

The chain is built from TRBV5-1 and TRBJ2-3, with 10 bases identical to TRBD1. The CDR3 runs to 17 residues. Germline V lookup: CDR1 SGHRS, CDR2 YFSETQ. The V gene end was trimmed by 0 bases and the J gene end by 3 bases; junction bases not matched to a gene: 7. The chain's CDR3 is CASSLGPRDRGTDTQYF. DNA for the CDR3: TGCGCCAGCAGCTTGGGTCCGCGGGACAGGGGTACAGATACGCAGTATTTT.

This chain uses TRBV9 with TRBJ2-1, with D perhaps matching TRBD2 (6 bases). Trimming left V 0 bases short and J 4 bases short, with 11 bases between. The CDR3 is 15 amino acids. The V gene's germline CDR1 is SGDLS and CDR2 YYNGEE. The CDR3 bases are TGTGCCAGCAGCGTAGGGGGACGGGAGTACAATGAGCAGTTCTTC. It codes for CASSVGGREYNEQFF. The complete variable domain, with remaining parts taken from reference TRBV9 and TRBJ2-1, reads DSGVTQTPKHLITATGQRVTLRCSPRSGDLSVYWYQQSLDQGLQFLIQYYNGEERAKGNILERFSAQQFPDLHSELNLSSLELGDSALYFCASSVGGREYNEQFFGPGTRLTVL.

This chain uses TRBV10-3 with TRBJ1-2; D might be TRBD1 (6 bases). Between the trimmed V and J ends, which lost 6 bases and 1 base, there was a span of 15 bases. From germline, CDR1 is ENHRY and CDR2 SYGVKD. This CDR3 contains 15 residues. CDR3 DNA: TGTGCCATCAGGGAATCCGGACAGAATAACTATGGCTACACCTTC. Its translation: CAIRESGQNNYGYTF.

The chain couples TRBV18 to TRBJ2-3, with 7 bases identical to TRBD1. Germline lookup yields CDR1 KGHSH and CDR2 LQKENI. The CDR3 sequence is 14 residues long. The trim removed 2 bases at V and 1 base at J, leaving 0 bases unmatched. The chain's CDR3 is CASSPGTGTDTQYF. The CDR3 coding sequence is TGTGCCAGCTCACCAGGGACAGGCACAGATACGCAGTATTTT. Variable domain in full (rest from reference TRBV18 and TRBJ2-3): NAGVMQNPRHLVRRRGQEARLRCSPMKGHSHVYWYRQLPEEGLKFMVYLQKENIIDESGMPKERFSAEFPKEGPSILRIQQVVRGDSAAYFCASSPGTGTDTQYFGPGTRLTVL.

This sequence joins TRBV11-2 and TRBJ1-1; D call uncertain. This CDR3 has 15 amino acids. With 5 bases removed from V and 7 bases from J, the gap between germline ends came to 20 bases. Germline CDR1 and CDR2: SGHAT and FQNNGV. The CDR3 region has the DNA TGTGCCAGCAGCCATAAACGAGGGCAGATCTATGAAGCTTTCTTT. Protein sequence: CASSHKRGQIYEAFF.

J is TRBJ1-6 and V is TRBV7-9; the D is unclear. V was clipped by 3 bases and J by 8 bases, with 17 bases between them. Germline V gene lookup returns CDR1 SEHNR and CDR2 FQNEAQ (reference sequence). This CDR3 is 16 amino acids long. The CDR3 coding sequence is TGTGCCAGCAGCTTCCTTTTCGGAGGGTGGGATTCACCCCTCCACTTT. It is translated as CASSFLFGGWDSPLHF.

The chain links TRBV9 to TRBJ2-1; D is perhaps TRBD2 (6 bases). Trimming shortened V by 2 bases and J by 0 bases, and 6 bases separated the two germline ends. The CDR3 has 14 amino acids. Germline assignment: CDR1 SGDLS and CDR2 YYNGEE. This CDR3 is CASSVGGSYNEQFF. CDR3 nucleotides: TGTGCCAGCAGCGTGGGGGGCTCCTACAATGAGCAGTTCTTC.

With respect to this clone: The same CDR3 is also encoded by other DNA sequences in this sample. This rearrangement joins TRBV6-5 to TRBJ1-3; D not certain. Germline assignment: CDR1 MNHEY and CDR2 SVGAGI. Between the trimmed V and J ends, which lost 6 bases and 0 bases, there was a span of 6 bases. The CDR3 extends over 13 amino acids. Here the CDR3 DNA reads TGTGCCAGCAGCCTGAGCTCTGGAAACACCATATATTTT. As protein: CASSLSSGNTIYF.

The genes are TRBV28 and TRBJ2-7; D gene unclear. The CDR3 contains 16 residues. The germline V gene has CDR1 MDHEN and CDR2 SYDVKM. V lost 3 bases and J lost 3, with 18 bases in between. Here the CDR3 DNA reads TGTGCCAGCAGTTTTTCCTACGCCTATTCGGTCTACGAGCAGTACTTC. Its protein product is CASSFSYAYSVYEQYF.

The chain employs TRBV3-1 (or the pseudogene TRBV3-2) and TRBJ1-3; D is undetermined. Deletions cut 4 bases from V and 0 bases from J, with 10 bases between. The CDR3 length is 15 residues. The germline gives CDR1 LGHDT, CDR2 YNNKEL (reference sequence). CDR3 bases: TGTGCCAGCAGCCGCCGATCCTACTCTGGAAACACCATATATTTT. Translation gives CASSRRSYSGNTIYF.

This chain joins TRBV5-4 and TRBJ1-2, with 10 bases aligning to TRBD1. The CDR3 spans 14 residues. Germline assignment: CDR1 SGHNT and CDR2 YYREEE (reference sequence). V lost 4 bases and J lost 4; bases outside the gene matches: 4. The CDR3 here is CASSGWTGGYGYTF. As DNA, the CDR3 is TGTGCCAGCAGCGGATGGACAGGGGGCTATGGCTACACCTTC.

This rearrangement joins TRBV30 to TRBJ2-5; 7 bases agree with TRBD2. The germline V gene encodes CDR1 GTSNPN and CDR2 SVGIG (reference sequence). The CDR3 totals 14 residues. V was pared by 0 bases and J by 5 bases, with 6 bases of the junction left unmatched. For the CDR3, the DNA is TGTGCCTGGAGTGTAAGACTAGCAGGGGAGACCCAGTACTTC. Its protein product is CAWSVRLAGETQYF.

Of note for this clone: One end of the junction is discordant with germline, which a read error may explain. This rearrangement joins TRBV7-9 to TRBJ1-2; D perhaps matches TRBD1 (5 bases). Germline V gene data show CDR1 as SEHNR and CDR2 as FQNEAQ (reference sequence). The CDR3 extends over 13 amino acids. The CDR3 protein is CASSLTLLTDAFF. CDR3 DNA sequence: TGTGCCAGCAGCTTGACCCTTCTGACAGATGCTTTCTTC.

V and J are TRBV7-2 and TRBJ1-2; 9 bases match TRBD1. J gave up 6 bases and V 5 bases, and 10 bases lay outside the gene matches. CDR3 length: 15 residues. In germline, CDR1 is SGHTA, CDR2 FQGNSA. The CDR3 loop reads CASSVSPGQGDGYTF. The CDR3 coding sequence is TGTGCCAGCAGCGTTTCTCCGGGACAGGGAGATGGCTACACCTTC. The variable domain in full, completed from reference TRBV7-2 and TRBJ1-2, reads GAGVSQSPSNKVTEKGKDVELRCDPISGHTALYWYRQSLGQGLEFLIYFQGNSAPDKSGLPSDRFSAERTGGSVSTLTIQRTQQEDSAVYLCASSVSPGQGDGYTFGSGTRLTVV.

The chain's CDR3 is CASSFPQGAGTEAFF. The CDR3, as DNA: TGTGCCAGCAGCTTCCCCCAGGGGGCTGGAACTGAAGCTTTCTTT. The chain is built from TRBV7-9 and TRBJ1-1, with 8 bases fitting TRBD1. Germline CDR1 reads SEHNR; CDR2 reads FQNEAQ (reference sequence). After removal of 3 bases from V and 5 bases from J, the junction contained 8 bases not matched to a gene. CDR3 length: 15 residues.

The V and J genes are TRBV24-1 and TRBJ1-5, with D unclear. The CDR3 totals 14 residues. In germline, CDR1 is KGHDR, CDR2 SFDVKD. The V gene lost 3 bases and the J gene lost 3 bases, with 8 bases spanning the gap. The chain's CDR3 is CATSDGQLNQPQHF. Here the CDR3 DNA reads TGTGCCACCAGTGATGGGCAGCTCAATCAGCCCCAGCATTTT.

This clone appeared a single time. This chain connects TRBV19 to TRBJ1-1, with a weak D call TRBD1 (5 bases). Germline V gene data show CDR1 as LNHDA and CDR2 as SQIVND (reference sequence). The V gene lost 5 bases and the J gene lost 0 bases, with 13 bases spanning the gap. The CDR3 has 15 residues. The DNA for the CDR3 is TGTGCCAGTAGTCGACCCGGGGGGATGAACACTGAAGCTTTCTTT. Protein sequence: CASSRPGGMNTEAFF.